These T cell receptor beta chains were read from a single sample in a study of cytomegalovirus exposure and HLA in healthy donors. Assay: immunoSEQ multiplex PCR; the TCRdb copy retains only in-frame clones and omits some. This table has some 69,000 clones, just under 95% appearing once. Sequenced: PBMCs. The receptors were gathered from a young man in good health and CMV-seropositive. The conserved cysteine and the conserved F or W are not part of the CDR3 here.

j_gene	v_gene	CDR3aa
TRBJ2-3	TRBV7-2	ASSLGTYTDTQY
TRBJ1-5	TRBV28	ASSLWTDNQPQH
TRBJ2-1	TRBV7-2	ASSLAVEGAYEQF
TRBJ1-2	TRBV6-5	ASSYTESGYT
TRBJ2-3	TRBV5-4	ASSLRLAGDTQY
TRBJ2-7	TRBV7-3	ASSYGSDYEQY
TRBJ1-2	TRBV28	ASSFYGGGYT
TRBJ2-3	TRBV7-2	ASSFGGTGYDTQY
TRBJ1-1	TRBV9	ASSVAPRAGGTEAF
TRBJ2-5	TRBV7-9	ASSRQGATETQY
TRBJ1-4	TRBV7-9	ASSLRDNEKLF
TRBJ1-6	TRBV4-1	ASSPSQLWRGRRNNSPLH
TRBJ2-7	TRBV7-3	ASSLNAGPYEQY
TRBJ2-1	TRBV6-5	ASSYSGQGAYNEQF
TRBJ1-5	TRBV4-2	ASSQEGRDLRFGSNQPQH
TRBJ2-7	TRBV6-6	ASRGTGSSYEQY
TRBJ1-2	TRBV30	AWSSTGGYT
TRBJ2-7	TRBV2	ASSEDRAGEQY
TRBJ1-2	TRBV4-1	ASSHPGQGKYGYT
TRBJ1-2	TRBV9	ASSVDSYGYT
TRBJ2-5	TRBV2	ASSDPSGTQETQY
TRBJ2-2	TRBV4-3	ASRSDRGTGELF
TRBJ1-4	TRBV28	ASSSSGFTIEKLF
TRBJ1-2	TRBV5-6	ASSLTGNFGYT
TRBJ1-2	TRBV6-5	ASRGQGAGDYGYT
TRBJ2-7	TRBV7-9	ASSLLGSYEQY